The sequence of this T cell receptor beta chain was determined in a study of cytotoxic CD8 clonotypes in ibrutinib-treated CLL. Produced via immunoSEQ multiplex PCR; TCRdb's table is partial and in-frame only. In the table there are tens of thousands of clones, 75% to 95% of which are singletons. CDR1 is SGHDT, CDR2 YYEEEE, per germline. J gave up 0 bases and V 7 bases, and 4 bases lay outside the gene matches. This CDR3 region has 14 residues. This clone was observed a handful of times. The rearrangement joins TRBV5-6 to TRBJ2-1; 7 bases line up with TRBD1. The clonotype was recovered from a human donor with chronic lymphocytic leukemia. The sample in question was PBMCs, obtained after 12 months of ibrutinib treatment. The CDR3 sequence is CASQQGSSYNEQFF. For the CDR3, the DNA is TGTGCCAGCCAACAGGGGAGCTCCTACAATGAGCAGTTCTTC.